One sample yielded the 27 T cell receptor beta chains listed below, sequenced in a study of blood T cell repertoires in COVID-19. Sequencing used immunoSEQ multiplex PCR; TCRdb keeps in-frame clones, though not all of them. The top ten hold 14% of the sample, which has approximately 51,000 clones, approximately 86% seen once. Sequenced: peripheral blood. The receptors derive from a human donor in a cohort sampled during active COVID-19.

The gene calls are TRBV7-2 and TRBJ1-2; tentatively, D is TRBD1 (5 bases). The germline V gene has CDR1 SGHTA and CDR2 FQGNSA. V lost 2 bases to trimming and J lost 4 bases, with 8 bases between them. CDR3 length: 13 amino acids. CDR3 nucleotides: TGTGCCAGCAGCTTAAGACAGCCCTATGGCTACACCTTC. It is translated as CASSLRQPYGYTF. The full variable domain, with the rest looked up from reference TRBV7-2 and TRBJ1-2, is GAGVSQSPSNKVTEKGKDVELRCDPISGHTALYWYRQSLGQGLEFLIYFQGNSAPDKSGLPSDRFSAERTGGSVSTLTIQRTQQEDSAVYLCASSLRQPYGYTFGSGTRLTVV.

The rearrangement links TRBV6-5 to TRBJ2-1; 10 bases line up with TRBD2. This CDR3 comprises 14 residues. The junction had 4 bases not matched to a gene; V was cut back by 6 bases and J by 5 bases. Germline V CDR1 and CDR2: MNHEY, SVGAGI. CDR3 region: CASSLGTSDNEQFF. The CDR3 bases are TGTGCCAGCAGCTTAGGGACTAGCGACAATGAGCAGTTCTTC.

V is TRBV3-1 (or the pseudogene TRBV3-2) and J is TRBJ2-1, with D unresolved. V lost 2 bases and J lost 6, with 2 bases in between. The CDR3 contains 11 residues. Germline V CDR1 and CDR2: LGHDT, YNNKEL (reference sequence). The CDR3 sequence: CASSQRNEQFF. CDR3 bases: TGTGCCAGCAGCCAACGCAATGAGCAGTTCTTC.

V gene TRBV6-2 or TRBV6-3 combines with J gene TRBJ2-3; D is undetermined. Between the trimmed V and J ends, which lost 5 bases and 3 bases, there was a span of 9 bases. CDR1 MNHEY and CDR2 SVGEGT come from the germline V gene. The CDR3 consists of 13 residues. The CDR3, as DNA: TGTGCCAGCAGTCCCCCAGCGACAGATACGCAGTATTTT. It is translated as CASSPPATDTQYF.

The chain is built from TRBV10-2 and TRBJ1-2, with D uncertain. The germline CDR1 and CDR2 sequences are WSHSY and SAAADI. Trimming took 3 bases from V and 4 from J, leaving 18 bases between them. The CDR3 extends over 16 amino acids. The CDR3 sequence: CASSETLEGYSYGYTF. CDR3 DNA sequence: TGCGCCAGCAGTGAAACCCTAGAGGGCTATAGCTATGGCTACACCTTC.

The chain joins TRBV7-8 to TRBJ2-7; 9 bases map to TRBD2. The length of the CDR3 is 15 residues. Per the germline V gene, CDR1 is SGHVS and CDR2 is FQNEAQ. After removal of 6 bases from V and 1 base from J, the junction contained 7 bases not matched to a gene. The CDR3 bases are TGTGCCAGCAGAACAATTAGCGGGAGATCCTACGAGCAGTACTTC. Translation: CASRTISGRSYEQYF.

The chain carries TRBV11-2 and TRBJ2-1; 7 bases agree with TRBD1. V shed 5 bases and J 7 bases; nucleotides not matched to a gene: 11. The germline V gene has CDR1 SGHAT and CDR2 FQNNGV. CDR3 length equals 15 residues. This CDR3 is CASSPSGLRGNEQFF. DNA for the CDR3: TGTGCCAGCAGCCCGAGTGGCCTCAGGGGGAATGAGCAGTTCTTC.

This clone appeared a single time. V gene TRBV19 combines with J gene TRBJ1-4; TRBD1 might be the D (5 bases). This CDR3 has 15 residues. Per germline, CDR1 LNHDA and CDR2 SQIVND (reference sequence). Trimming removed 4 bases from V and 5 bases from J, with 14 bases in between. The CDR3 DNA is TGTGCCAGTAGTAGAGGGCGGAGGGGCAATGAAAAACTGTTTTTT. Protein: CASSRGRRGNEKLFF.

This sequence joins TRBV5-1 and TRBJ1-5, with TRBD1 matching over 8 bases. V shed 4 bases and J 6 bases; nucleotides not matched to a gene: 6. The CDR3 loop spans 14 amino acids. Germline assignment: CDR1 SGHRS and CDR2 YFSETQ. The DNA of the CDR3 is TGCGCCAGCAGCGCCGGACAGGGAAGTCAGCCCCAGCATTTT. This gives the protein CASSAGQGSQPQHF.

This clone was counted only a few times. The gene calls are TRBV5-1 and TRBJ2-1; D is possibly TRBD2 (5 bases). Trimming removed 0 bases at V and 3 bases at J, with 19 bases between. Germline V gene sequence: CDR1 SGHRS, CDR2 YFSETQ. The CDR3 has 18 amino acids. CDR3 amino acids: CASSLAGEPAYSYNEQFF. The DNA for the CDR3 is TGCGCCAGCAGCTTGGCCGGGGAGCCGGCCTACAGCTACAATGAGCAGTTCTTC.

This clone was seen just once. The rearrangement joins TRBV19 to TRBJ1-2; 8 bases map to TRBD1. Germline CDR1 and CDR2: LNHDA and SQIVND (reference sequence). V lost 8 bases and J lost 4; bases outside the gene matches: 12. This CDR3 comprises 15 residues. In DNA, the CDR3 is TGTGCCAGTGGCAGGAAGACAGGGGCTTTCTATGGCTACACCTTC. Residues: CASGRKTGAFYGYTF.

In nucleotides, the CDR3 is TGTGCCAGCAGCTTAGACAGCCTGATGAACACTGAAGCTTTCTTT. This encodes CASSLDSLMNTEAFF. The chain links TRBV11-1 to TRBJ1-1; D uncertain. The CDR3 is made up of 15 amino acids. Germline CDR1 reads SGHAT; CDR2 reads FQDESV (reference sequence). The V end was cut by 1 base, the J end by 0 bases, with 9 bases between.

This chain links TRBV30 with TRBJ2-3; a weak D match, TRBD1 (5 bases). This CDR3 spans 14 amino acids. From germline, CDR1 is GTSNPN and CDR2 SVGIG (reference sequence). V was clipped by 2 bases and J by 0 bases, with 9 bases between them. The CDR3 region has the DNA TGTGCCTGGAGTAGGGGCGTAAGCACAGATACGCAGTATTTT. It is translated as CAWSRGVSTDTQYF.

V and J are TRBV6-2 or TRBV6-3 and TRBJ2-1; TRBD2 matches 8 bases. Germline V gene lookup returns CDR1 MNHEY and CDR2 SVGEGT. With 2 bases clipped from V and 6 bases from J, the junction kept 15 bases outside the gene matches. This CDR3 contains 18 residues. This CDR3 reads CASSYRGGGPPLGNEQFF. The CDR3 nucleotides are TGTGCCAGCAGTTACCGAGGCGGGGGGCCACCCTTAGGCAATGAGCAGTTCTTC.

This chain uses TRBV6-2 or TRBV6-3 with TRBJ2-7, with TRBD1 identical over 10 bases. The J segment lost 6 bases and the V segment lost 6 bases, leaving 8 bases of the junction unmatched. The CDR3 runs 14 residues. Looked up from germline, CDR1 is MNHEY and CDR2 is SVGEGT. This CDR3 is CASSPGTGDPEQYF. As DNA, the CDR3 is TGTGCCAGCAGCCCCGGGACAGGGGATCCCGAGCAGTACTTC.

The chain employs TRBV7-2 and TRBJ1-5; tentatively, D is TRBD1 (6 bases). CDR1 and CDR2 from the germline V gene are SGHTA and FQGNSA. V lost 4 bases and J lost 3, with 13 bases in between. This CDR3 has 15 residues. As DNA, the CDR3 is TGTGCCAGCAGCTCACAGGGATCGGCCAATCAGCCCCAGCATTTT. It specifies CASSSQGSANQPQHF.

As regards this clone: An end of the junction does not agree with germline; a read error may underlie this. The chain has TRBV28 and TRBJ1-2, with D tentatively TRBD1 (6 bases). Per germline, CDR1 MDHEN and CDR2 SYDVKM. The CDR3 is 13 amino acids. CDR3 sequence: CASSLTGTFGIAF. CDR3 in DNA: TGTGCCAGCAGTTTAACAGGGACCTTCGGGATCGCCTTC.

The sample holds a few counts of this clone. This chain uses TRBV6-5 with TRBJ1-6, with 8 positions matching TRBD1. The CDR3 length is 13 residues. The germline gives CDR1 MNHEY, CDR2 SVGAGI. Germline trimming cut 7 bases from V and 8 bases from J; bases unmatched to any gene: 4. CDR3 amino acids: CASTGQGDSPLHF. CDR3 nucleotide sequence: TGTGCCAGCACCGGACAGGGTGATTCACCCCTCCACTTT.

The chain employs TRBV5-1 and TRBJ2-2; D uncertain. V lost 1 base, J lost 3 bases, and 7 bases lay in between. The CDR3 extends over 14 amino acids. Germline CDR1 reads SGHRS; CDR2 reads YFSETQ. This CDR3 is CASSLRDYTGELFF. The CDR3 nucleotides read TGCGCCAGCAGCTTGCGAGATTACACCGGGGAGCTGTTTTTT.

This chain connects TRBV7-9 to TRBJ1-4; D gene uncertain. Trimming left V 4 bases short and J 0 bases short, with 12 bases between. Germline CDR1 reads SEHNR; CDR2 reads FQNEAQ (reference sequence). The CDR3 runs to 16 residues. The CDR3 spells CASSSPGLATNEKLFF. CDR3 DNA: TGTGCCAGCAGCTCGCCGGGTCTGGCAACTAATGAAAAACTGTTTTTT.

The chain joins TRBV6-5 to TRBJ1-1; D is possibly TRBD1 (6 bases). V lost 0 bases and J lost 1, with 9 bases in between. The CDR3 is 15 amino acids. Germline V gene lookup returns CDR1 MNHEY and CDR2 SVGAGI. CDR3 sequence: CASSYSTQGNTEAFF. Written as DNA, the CDR3 is TGTGCCAGCAGTTACTCGACACAGGGGAACACTGAAGCTTTCTTT.

The CDR3 nucleotides read TGTGCCAGCAGCCGGACTAGCCTTCCCCCAGATACGCAGTATTTT. This sequence encodes CASSRTSLPPDTQYF. The genes are TRBV27 and TRBJ2-3; 8 positions agree with TRBD2. The CDR3 has 15 residues. J gave up 4 bases and V 6 bases, and 9 bases lay outside the gene matches. The V gene's germline CDR1 is MNHEY and CDR2 SMNVEV (reference sequence).

The CDR3 sequence: CATSGAGTAEAFF. The CDR3 DNA follows: TGTGCCACCAGTGGGGCGGGGACGGCTGAAGCTTTCTTT. The rearrangement joins TRBV24-1 to TRBJ1-1; D may be TRBD1 (5 bases). Germline V gene data show CDR1 as KGHDR and CDR2 as SFDVKD. Trimming cost V 5 bases and J 6 bases, with 12 bases left between them. This CDR3 is 13 amino acids long.

V and J are TRBV28 and TRBJ2-3; a possible D gene is TRBD2 (5 bases). Trimming left V 3 bases short and J 5 bases short, with 18 bases between. This CDR3 comprises 16 residues. Germline CDR1 is MDHEN and CDR2 is SYDVKM. CDR3 region: CASSFFGLRTEDTQYF. The CDR3 DNA sequence: TGTGCCAGCAGTTTTTTCGGACTCCGTACGGAAGATACGCAGTATTTT.

The chain couples TRBV7-2 to TRBJ1-1, with a possible D match to TRBD1 (6 bases). V lost 4 bases to trimming and J lost 7 bases, with 13 bases between them. This CDR3 is 13 amino acids long. Germline lookup yields CDR1 SGHTA and CDR2 FQGNSA. Here the CDR3 reads CASSSDFRGEAFF. The DNA of the CDR3 is TGTGCCAGCAGCTCAGATTTCAGGGGTGAAGCTTTCTTT. The complete variable domain, with remaining parts taken from reference TRBV7-2 and TRBJ1-1, reads GAGVSQSPSNKVTEKGKDVELRCDPISGHTALYWYRQSLGQGLEFLIYFQGNSAPDKSGLPSDRFSAERTGGSVSTLTIQRTQQEDSAVYLCASSSDFRGEAFFGQGTRLTVV.

This CDR3 is CASSPRGQGWHEQFF. The CDR3 bases are TGTGCCAGCTCACCACGAGGACAGGGTTGGCATGAGCAGTTCTTC. This rearrangement joins TRBV18 to TRBJ2-1; 8 bases fit TRBD1. V dropped 1 base and J dropped 8; count of bases not matched to a gene: 7. The CDR3 runs to 15 residues. Germline-derived CDR1 and CDR2 are KGHSH and LQKENI. The full variable domain, completed using reference TRBV18 and TRBJ2-1, is NAGVMQNPRHLVRRRGQEARLRCSPMKGHSHVYWYRQLPEEGLKFMVYLQKENIIDESGMPKERFSAEFPKEGPSILRIQQVVRGDSAAYFCASSPRGQGWHEQFFGPGTRLTVL.

The sample holds one count of this clone. The chain carries TRBV28 and TRBJ2-2; possibly TRBD1 for D (6 bases). Looked up from germline, CDR1 is MDHEN and CDR2 is SYDVKM. This CDR3 comprises 16 residues. Trimming left V 5 bases short and J 7 bases short, with 20 bases between. As DNA, the CDR3 is TGTGCCAGCAGTAAACAGGGTTTGTACGGCGGCGGGGAGCTGTTTTTT. Translation: CASSKQGLYGGGELFF.